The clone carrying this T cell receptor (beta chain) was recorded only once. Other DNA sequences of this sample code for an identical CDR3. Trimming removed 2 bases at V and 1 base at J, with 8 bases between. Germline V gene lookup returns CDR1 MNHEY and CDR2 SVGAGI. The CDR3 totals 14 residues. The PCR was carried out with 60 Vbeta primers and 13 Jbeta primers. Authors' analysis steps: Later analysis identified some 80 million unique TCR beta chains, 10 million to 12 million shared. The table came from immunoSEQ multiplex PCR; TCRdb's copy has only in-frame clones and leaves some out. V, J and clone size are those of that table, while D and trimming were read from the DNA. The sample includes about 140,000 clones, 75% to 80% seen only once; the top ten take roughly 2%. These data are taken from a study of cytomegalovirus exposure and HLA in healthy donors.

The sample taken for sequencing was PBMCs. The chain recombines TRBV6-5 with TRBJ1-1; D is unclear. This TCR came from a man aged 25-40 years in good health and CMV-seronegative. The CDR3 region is CASSYAQENTEAFF. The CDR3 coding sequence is TGTGCCAGCAGTTACGCGCAGGAGAACACTGAAGCTTTCTTT.